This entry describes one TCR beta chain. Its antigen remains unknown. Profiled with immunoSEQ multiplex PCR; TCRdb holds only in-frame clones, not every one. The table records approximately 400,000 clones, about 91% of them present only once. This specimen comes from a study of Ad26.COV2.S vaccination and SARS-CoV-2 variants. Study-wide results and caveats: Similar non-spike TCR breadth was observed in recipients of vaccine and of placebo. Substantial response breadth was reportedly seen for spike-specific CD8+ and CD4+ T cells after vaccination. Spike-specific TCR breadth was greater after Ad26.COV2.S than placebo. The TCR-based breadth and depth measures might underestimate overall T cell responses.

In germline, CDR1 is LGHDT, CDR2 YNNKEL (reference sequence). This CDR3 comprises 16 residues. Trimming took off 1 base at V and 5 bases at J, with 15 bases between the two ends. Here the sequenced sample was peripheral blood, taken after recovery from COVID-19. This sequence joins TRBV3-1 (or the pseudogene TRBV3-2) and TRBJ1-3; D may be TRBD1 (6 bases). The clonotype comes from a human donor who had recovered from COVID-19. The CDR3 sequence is CASSQGPGAPRNTIYF. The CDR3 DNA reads TGTGCCAGCAGCCAAGGACCAGGGGCGCCTCGAAACACCATATATTTT.